The clone carrying this T cell receptor (beta chain) was counted at least ten times. Its antigen is unknown. For the library, individual cDNA molecules each received unique molecular identifiers. TCRdb called the RACE reads again in MiXCR, with one record for every CDR3 protein. The sample contains 65,000 to 100,000 distinct CDR3 sequences, about 6.6% of which appear only once. These data are taken from a study of human T cells and chemical hapten exposure. Whole-study context: Chiefly female patients presented with alopecia areata, totalis or universalis. Study-level results: No shift was seen in TCRs above 1 in 1000 frequency with DPC sensitization. Expanded TCRs produced significantly more large CDR3 similarity clusters than controls did.

Time point given: patch test 2, 6 weeks after DPC sensitization. Treatment of the sample: therapeutic diphenylcyclopropenone sensitization with weekly scalp DPC. With 3 bases clipped from V and 3 bases from J, the junction kept 3 bases outside the gene matches. The V gene's germline CDR1 is SGDLS and CDR2 YYNGEE. CDR3 length: 14 amino acids. The sample in question was whole blood, obtained in connection with sensitization to the hapten diphenylcyclopropenone (DPC). The chain employs TRBV9 and TRBJ2-7; TRBD1 matches at 10 bases. The receptor comes from a woman aged 25 to 39 with alopecia areata. Some clones in this sample may be carry-over from other donors' samples. CDR3 DNA sequence: TGTGCCAGCAGCGCGACAGGGGGCGGCTACGAGCAGTACTTC. Translating gives CASSATGGGYEQYF. The whole variable domain, remainder taken from reference TRBV9 and TRBJ2-7, is DSGVTQTPKHLITATGQRVTLRCSPRSGDLSVYWYQQSLDQGLQFLIQYYNGEERAKGNILERFSAQQFPDLHSELNLSSLELGDSALYFCASSATGGGYEQYFGPGTRLTVT.